The subject of this entry is one TCR beta chain. Its antigen is undetermined. MiXCR was run by TCRdb on the 5' RACE reads, yielding one entry per CDR3 protein. The table lists about 400,000 distinct CDR3 sequences, around 10% of them singletons. This specimen comes from a study of T cells after yellow fever vaccination. This CDR3 has 12 amino acids. V lost 4 bases and J 8 bases, leaving 13 bases between the germline ends. From germline, CDR1 is SGHNT and CDR2 YYREEE (reference sequence). Study-level points and caveats: It was a small share of clonotypes that appeared in both CD4 and CD8 compartments. Peak timing came faster in the weaker secondary response, day 5 versus 15.

Sequences were derived from PBMCs, sampled on the day of the first yellow fever vaccination. V gene TRBV5-4 combines with J gene TRBJ2-7; the D is unclear. The receptor was isolated from a man aged 18 to 30 who received the YFV17D yellow fever vaccine. CDR3 coding DNA: TGTGCCAGCAGCCTGGACGGTACGAAGCAGTACTTC. Its protein is CASSLDGTKQYF.